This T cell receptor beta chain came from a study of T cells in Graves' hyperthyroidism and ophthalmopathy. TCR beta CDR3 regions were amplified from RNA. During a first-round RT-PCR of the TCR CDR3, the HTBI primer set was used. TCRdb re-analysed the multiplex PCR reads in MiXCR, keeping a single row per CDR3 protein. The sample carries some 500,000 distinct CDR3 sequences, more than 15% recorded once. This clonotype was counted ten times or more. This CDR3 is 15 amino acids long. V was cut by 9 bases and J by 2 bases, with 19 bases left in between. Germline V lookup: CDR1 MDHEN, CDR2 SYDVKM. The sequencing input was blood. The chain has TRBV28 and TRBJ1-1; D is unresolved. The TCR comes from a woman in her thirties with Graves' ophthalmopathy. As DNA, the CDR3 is TGTGCCAGTCCGTCTTCAGTAGGGTACAACACTGAAGCTTTCTTT. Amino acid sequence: CASPSSVGYNTEAFF.